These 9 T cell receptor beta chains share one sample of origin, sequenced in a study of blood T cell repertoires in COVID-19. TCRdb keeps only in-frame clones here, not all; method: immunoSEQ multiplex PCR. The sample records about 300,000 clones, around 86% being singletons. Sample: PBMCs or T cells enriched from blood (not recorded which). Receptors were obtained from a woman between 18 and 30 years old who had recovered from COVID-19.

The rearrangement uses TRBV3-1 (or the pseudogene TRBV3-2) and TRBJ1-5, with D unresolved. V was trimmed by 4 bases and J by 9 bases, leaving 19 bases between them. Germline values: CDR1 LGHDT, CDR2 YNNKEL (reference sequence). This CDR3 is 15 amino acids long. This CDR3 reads CASSLGHLMMGPQHF. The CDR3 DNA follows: TGTGCCAGCAGCCTTGGGCACCTAATGATGGGGCCCCAGCATTTT.

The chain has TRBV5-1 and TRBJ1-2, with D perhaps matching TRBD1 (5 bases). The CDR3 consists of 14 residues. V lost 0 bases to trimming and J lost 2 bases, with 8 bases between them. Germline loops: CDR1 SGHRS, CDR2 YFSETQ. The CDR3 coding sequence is TGCGCCAGCAGCTTGGTACAGGACAACTATGGCTACACCTTC. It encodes CASSLVQDNYGYTF.

CDR3 in DNA: TGCAGCGTTGTTTCGGCACTGACAGGGTTCAAGACCCAGTACTTC. Protein: CSVVSALTGFKTQYF. The V call is TRBV29-1, the J call TRBJ2-5; 7 bases match TRBD1. V was pared by 4 bases and J by 6 bases, with 14 bases of the junction left unmatched. Germline CDR1 reads SQVTM; CDR2 reads ANQGSEA. CDR3 length: 15 residues.

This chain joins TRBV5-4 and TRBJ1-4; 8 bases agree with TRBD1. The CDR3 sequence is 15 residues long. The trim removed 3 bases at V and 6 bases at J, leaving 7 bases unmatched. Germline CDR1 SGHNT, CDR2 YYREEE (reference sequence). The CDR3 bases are TGTGCCAGCAGCTCGCCGGGACAGGCTGATGAAAAACTGTTTTTT. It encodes CASSSPGQADEKLFF.

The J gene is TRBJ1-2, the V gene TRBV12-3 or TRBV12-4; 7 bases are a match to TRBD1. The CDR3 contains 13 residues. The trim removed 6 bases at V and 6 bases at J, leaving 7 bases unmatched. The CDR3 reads CASREQGSDGYTF. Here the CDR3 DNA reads TGTGCCAGCAGGGAACAGGGGTCTGATGGCTACACCTTC.

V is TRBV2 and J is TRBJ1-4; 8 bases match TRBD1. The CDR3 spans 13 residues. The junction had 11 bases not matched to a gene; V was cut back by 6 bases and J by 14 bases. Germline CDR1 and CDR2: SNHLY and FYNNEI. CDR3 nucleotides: TGTGCCAGCAGACAGGGGGAACTGGGCTTGCTGTTTTTT. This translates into CASRQGELGLLFF.

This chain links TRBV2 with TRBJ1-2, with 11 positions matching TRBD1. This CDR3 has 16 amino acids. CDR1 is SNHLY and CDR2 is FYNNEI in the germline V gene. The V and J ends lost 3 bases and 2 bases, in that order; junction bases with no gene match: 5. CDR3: CASSDGTGGTNYGYTF. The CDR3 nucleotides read TGTGCCAGCAGTGACGGGACAGGGGGGACAAACTATGGCTACACCTTC.

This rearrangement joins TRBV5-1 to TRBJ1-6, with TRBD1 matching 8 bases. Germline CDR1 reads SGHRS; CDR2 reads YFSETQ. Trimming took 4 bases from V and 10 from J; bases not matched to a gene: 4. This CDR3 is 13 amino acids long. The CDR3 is CASSMTGVSPLHF. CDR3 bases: TGCGCCAGCAGCATGACAGGGGTCTCACCCCTCCACTTT.

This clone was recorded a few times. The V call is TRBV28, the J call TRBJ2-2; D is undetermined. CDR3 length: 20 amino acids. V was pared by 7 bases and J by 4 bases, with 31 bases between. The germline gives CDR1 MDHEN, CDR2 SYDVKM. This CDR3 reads CASIFSGVSIPAKATGELFF. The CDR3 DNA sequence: TGTGCCAGCATTTTCTCGGGTGTTTCCATTCCGGCAAAGGCCACCGGGGAGCTGTTTTTT.